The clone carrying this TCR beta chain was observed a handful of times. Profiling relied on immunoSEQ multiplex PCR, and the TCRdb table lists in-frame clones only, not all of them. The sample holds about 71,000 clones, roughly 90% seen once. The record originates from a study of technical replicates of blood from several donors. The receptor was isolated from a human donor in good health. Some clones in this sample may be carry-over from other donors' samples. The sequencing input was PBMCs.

The CDR3 region has the DNA TGCGCCAGCAGCCCGGACAGGGCTGGGGGATACGAGCAGTACTTC. Translating gives CASSPDRAGGYEQYF. V is TRBV4-3 and J is TRBJ2-7; 8 positions match TRBD1. V was pared by 4 bases and J by 4 bases, with 9 bases of the junction left unmatched. The CDR3 runs 15 residues. Per germline, CDR1 LGHNA and CDR2 YSLEER.